Here is one T cell receptor beta chain with its context. The source of the sample is a study of T cell changes during pregnancy in multiple sclerosis. Germline V gives CDR1 SGHRS, CDR2 YFSETQ. The V gene end was trimmed by 4 bases and the J gene end by 1 base; junction bases not matched to a gene: 8. The length of the CDR3 is 16 residues. Measured with immunoSEQ multiplex PCR; TCRdb has only the in-frame clones, and not every one. The data contain under 110,000 clones, around 90% of them singletons. This specimen was peripheral blood, taken before pregnancy. V gene TRBV5-1 combines with J gene TRBJ2-1; 7 positions agree with TRBD2. The TCR comes from a female donor with multiple sclerosis, enrolled in a pregnancy study. The CDR3, as DNA: TGCGCCAGCAGCCCTTTTGGGCGGGGGTCCTACAATGAGCAGTTCTTC. Translating gives CASSPFGRGSYNEQFF. The full variable domain, in which reference TRBV5-1 and TRBJ2-1 provide the parts outside the CDR3, is KAGVTQTPRYLIKTRGQQVTLSCSPISGHRSVSWYQQTPGQGLQFLFEYFSETQRNKGNFPGRFSGRQFSNSRSEMNVSTLELGDSALYLCASSPFGRGSYNEQFFGPGTRLTVL.